The next 28 T cell receptor beta chains were all read from a single sample in a study of T cells after yellow fever vaccination (dated by TCRdb to about 2019). The meaning of the sample's treatment or condition label: live attenuated yellow fever vaccine strain. The library was generated by 5' RACE. Sequencing was carried out with an Illumina HiSeq 2500. TCRdb redid the processing of the public reads, applying fastp at Q25 and MiXCR, and retained in-frame beta chains. Each CDR3 protein gets just one entry, which takes the most common genes and DNA from the rows behind it. The sample table lists roughly 250,000 distinct CDR3 sequences, 10% to 15% of them with a count of one. Of the sample, less than 0.55% falls within the top ten clones. The sample here was CD4+ T cells sorted from PBMCs, taken 45 days after the yellow fever booster vaccination. Receptor source: a man younger than 40 who received the YFV17D yellow fever vaccine.

The rearrangement joins TRBV5-1 to TRBJ2-2, with a tentative D call TRBD2 (6 bases). The CDR3 extends over 14 amino acids. Trimming left V 1 base short and J 6 bases short, with 10 bases between. Looked up from germline, CDR1 is SGHRS and CDR2 is YFSETQ. CDR3 sequence: CASSLRTGAGELFF. The CDR3 DNA reads TGCGCCAGCAGCTTGCGGACGGGGGCCGGGGAGCTGTTTTTT.

This chain uses TRBV7-2 with TRBJ2-7, with 11 bases that match TRBD2. This CDR3 is built from 16 residues. With V trimmed by 1 base and J by 0 bases, 2 bases remained unmatched. The germline V gene encodes CDR1 SGHTA and CDR2 FQGNSA. CDR3 sequence: CASSLGLAGNSYEQYF. CDR3 nucleotide sequence: TGTGCCAGCAGCTTAGGACTAGCGGGGAACTCCTACGAGCAGTACTTC. Together with reference TRBV7-2 and TRBJ2-7, the CDR3 gives the full variable domain: GAGVSQSPSNKVTEKGKDVELRCDPISGHTALYWYRQSLGQGLEFLIYFQGNSAPDKSGLPSDRFSAERTGGSVSTLTIQRTQQEDSAVYLCASSLGLAGNSYEQYFGPGTRLTVT.

This clonotype has only a few counts. The chain uses TRBV11-3 and TRBJ2-5, with TRBD1 as a possible D gene (5 bases). V lost 1 base to trimming and J lost 4 bases, with 7 bases between them. This CDR3 is built from 13 residues. Germline V gene lookup returns CDR1 SGHNT and CDR2 YENEEA. The CDR3 DNA reads TGTGCCAGCAGCTTAGGACAGTCAGAGACCCAGTACTTC. The encoded protein is CASSLGQSETQYF.

In this sample, this clonotype turned up many times. J is TRBJ2-5 and V is TRBV11-2, with D possibly matching TRBD2 (6 bases). Germline V lookup: CDR1 SGHAT, CDR2 FQNNGV. The CDR3 contains 13 residues. Trimming stripped 4 bases from V and 4 bases from J, with 10 bases between. In DNA, the CDR3 is TGTGCCAGCAGCTGGGACTCCAGAGAGACCCAGTACTTC. Protein: CASSWDSRETQYF.

This clonotype was seen a few times. The gene calls are TRBV9 and TRBJ2-7; the match to TRBD2 covers 8 bases. CDR1 is SGDLS, CDR2 YYNGEE, per germline. The CDR3 extends over 15 amino acids. After removal of 0 bases from V and 8 bases from J, the junction contained 10 bases not matched to a gene. Written as DNA, the CDR3 is TGTGCCAGCAGCGTAGGGGATAGCGGGAAAGATAAGCAGTACTTC. Its protein product is CASSVGDSGKDKQYF.

The V call is TRBV7-2, the J call TRBJ1-2; 8 bases agree with TRBD1. Germline V gene lookup returns CDR1 SGHTA and CDR2 FQGNSA. This CDR3 has 14 amino acids. The trim removed 5 bases at V and 3 bases at J, leaving 5 bases unmatched. The DNA of the CDR3 is TGTGCCAGCAGCACCCTGACAGGGGACTATGGCTACACCTTC. Translation: CASSTLTGDYGYTF.

This rearrangement joins TRBV5-4 to TRBJ2-2; 10 nucleotides line up with TRBD2. With V trimmed by 3 bases and J by 4 bases, 6 bases remained unmatched. Germline assignment: CDR1 SGHNT and CDR2 YYREEE (reference sequence). The CDR3 is 16 amino acids. CDR3 sequence reads: CASSSSGSISTGELFF. CDR3 nucleotides: TGTGCCAGCAGCTCTAGCGGGAGCATTAGCACCGGGGAGCTGTTTTTT.

Concerning this clonotype itself: This could be a read error, since a much larger clone is one nucleotide away. The genes are TRBV9 and TRBJ2-3; D gene uncertain. CDR3 length equals 22 residues. Trimming removed 0 bases from V and 2 bases from J, with 31 bases in between. Germline loops: CDR1 SGDLS, CDR2 YYNGEE. The chain's CDR3 is CASSVGPVPLYAQSTDTDTQYF. CDR3 DNA: TGTGCCAGCAGCGTAGGCCCTGTGCCTCTTTATGCACAGAGTACTGACACAGATACGCAGTATTTT.

This chain uses TRBV29-1 with TRBJ2-3; the match to TRBD2 covers 9 bases. In germline, CDR1 is SQVTM, CDR2 ANQGSEA. The junction had 8 bases not matched to a gene; V was cut back by 4 bases and J by 6 bases. This CDR3 contains 14 residues. CDR3 nucleotide sequence: TGCAGCGTTGGAGGTAGCGGGAGTCACGATACGCAGTATTTT. It codes for CSVGGSGSHDTQYF.

This clonotype was observed a handful of times. The chain couples TRBV20-1 to TRBJ2-2, with D perhaps TRBD1 (5 bases). Trimming left V 4 bases short and J 6 bases short, with 15 bases between. The CDR3 length is 14 residues. CDR1 is DFQATT, CDR2 SNEGSKA, per germline (reference sequence). The DNA of the CDR3 is TGCAGTGCTACCCTCCCCTCAGGGCCCGGGGAGCTGTTTTTT. It translates to CSATLPSGPGELFF.

This clonotype was detected only a few times. The chain uses TRBV20-1 and TRBJ2-1, with a possible D match to TRBD1 (6 bases). The germline V gene has CDR1 DFQATT and CDR2 SNEGSKA (reference sequence). The length of the CDR3 is 13 residues. The V end was cut by 6 bases, the J end by 2 bases, with 11 bases between. The CDR3 loop is CSAQQGPYNEQFF. The CDR3 region has the DNA TGCAGTGCCCAACAGGGTCCCTACAATGAGCAGTTCTTC.

V and J are TRBV7-2 and TRBJ2-6, with D perhaps TRBD2 (6 bases). Trimming removed 1 base from V and 12 bases from J, with 13 bases in between. Germline V gene sequence: CDR1 SGHTA, CDR2 FQGNSA. This CDR3 spans 14 amino acids. The DNA for the CDR3 is TGTGCCAGCAGCTTAGAGAGGAGTAGCGGCGTCCTGACTTTC. Translation gives CASSLERSSGVLTF.

The rearrangement uses TRBV24-1 and TRBJ2-1; D gene uncertain. The CDR3 has 14 residues. V lost 5 bases and J 6 bases, leaving 13 bases between the germline ends. Germline-derived CDR1 and CDR2 are KGHDR and SFDVKD. The CDR3 DNA sequence: TGTGCCACCAGTGTGGAAGGGCCGGTCAATGAGCAGTTCTTC. Translated: CATSVEGPVNEQFF.

This clonotype was counted a few times. The rearrangement links TRBV7-2 to TRBJ2-1; D might be TRBD1 or TRBD2, each matching 5 bases. The V gene's germline CDR1 is SGHTA and CDR2 FQGNSA. Trimming removed 5 bases from V and 6 bases from J, with 20 bases in between. The CDR3 extends over 16 amino acids. The CDR3 region has the DNA TGTGCCAGCAGCGCCGGGACCAAGAAGGGTCTCAATGAGCAGTTCTTC. It translates to CASSAGTKKGLNEQFF.

The chain has TRBV21-1 and TRBJ2-5. TRBV21-1 is given as a pseudogene. The CDR3 sequence is 15 residues long. For the CDR3, the DNA is TGTGCCAGCAGCAACACCGGAAGAGACCAAGAGACCCAGTACTTC. Translating it yields CASSNTGRDQETQYF.

In its sample, this clonotype was seen a few times. The chain joins TRBV20-1 to TRBJ2-3; 15 bases agree with TRBD2. The germline gives CDR1 DFQATT, CDR2 SNEGSKA (reference sequence). Losses at the gene ends were 3 bases for V and 4 bases for J; bases not matched to a gene: 5. This CDR3 region has 16 residues. The CDR3 sequence: CSASFRTSGRADTQYF. The CDR3 DNA reads TGCAGTGCTAGTTTCCGGACTAGCGGGAGGGCAGATACGCAGTATTTT.

This sequence joins TRBV19 and TRBJ2-3; the match to TRBD1 covers 7 bases. The germline gives CDR1 LNHDA, CDR2 SQIVND (reference sequence). The CDR3 contains 14 residues. V gave up 4 bases and J gave up 3 bases; unmatched junction bases: 4. The CDR3 protein is CASSRRQGTDTQYF. The CDR3 bases are TGTGCCAGTAGTAGACGACAGGGAACAGATACGCAGTATTTT.

This clonotype came up many times. This rearrangement joins TRBV15 to TRBJ1-5; D is uncertain. V lost 5 bases and J 4 bases, leaving 15 bases between the germline ends. Germline V gene sequence: CDR1 LNHNV, CDR2 YYDKDF (reference sequence). The CDR3 is 15 residues long. CDR3 sequence: CATSPRGELNQPQHF. In DNA, the CDR3 is TGTGCCACCAGCCCCCGAGGAGAACTGAATCAGCCCCAGCATTTT. The variable domain in full, completed from reference TRBV15 and TRBJ1-5, reads DAMVIQNPRYQVTQFGKPVTLSCSQTLNHNVMYWYQQKSSQAPKLLFHYYDKDFNNEADTPDNFQSRRPNTSFCFLDIRSPGLGDTAMYLCATSPRGELNQPQHFGDGTRLSIL.

V usage is TRBV5-1 and J usage is TRBJ2-5; no firm D call. The V gene's germline CDR1 is SGHRS and CDR2 YFSETQ. The CDR3 sequence is 13 residues long. Trimming left V 3 bases short and J 0 bases short, with 6 bases between. CDR3 loop: CASSSTYQETQYF. The CDR3 DNA follows: TGCGCCAGCAGCTCGACGTACCAAGAGACCCAGTACTTC. The entire variable domain, with the rest obtained from reference TRBV5-1 and TRBJ2-5, is as follows: KAGVTQTPRYLIKTRGQQVTLSCSPISGHRSVSWYQQTPGQGLQFLFEYFSETQRNKGNFPGRFSGRQFSNSRSEMNVSTLELGDSALYLCASSSTYQETQYFGPGTRLLVL.

This clonotype turned up a few times. This chain connects TRBV7-8 to TRBJ2-7, with TRBD2 as a possible D gene (7 bases). V was trimmed by 4 bases and J by 1 base, leaving 14 bases between them. CDR1 SGHVS and CDR2 FQNEAQ come from the germline V gene. The CDR3 has 15 residues. CDR3 nucleotides: TGTGCCAGCAGCTCCCTGGGGGGGACATCCTACGAGCAGTACTTC. Translation: CASSSLGGTSYEQYF.

J is TRBJ1-5 and V is TRBV12-3 or TRBV12-4; weak D call: TRBD1 (6 bases). The CDR3 has 16 amino acids. Between the trimmed V and J ends, which lost 3 bases and 2 bases, there was a span of 14 bases. The CDR3 DNA reads as TGTGCCAGCAGTTTTTCGTTTACAGGGCGCAATCAGCCCCAGCATTTT. Its translation is CASSFSFTGRNQPQHF.

The chain has TRBV20-1 and TRBJ1-5, with TRBD1 as a possible D gene (6 bases). The CDR3 loop spans 13 amino acids. In germline, CDR1 is DFQATT, CDR2 SNEGSKA (reference sequence). Trimming shortened V by 1 base and J by 3 bases, and 7 bases separated the two germline ends. The CDR3 sequence is CSARGQVNQPQHF. In DNA form, the CDR3 reads TGCAGTGCTAGAGGACAGGTCAATCAGCCCCAGCATTTT.

For this clonotype: At one end, the junction sequence differs from germline, possibly due to a read error. The chain links TRBV25-1 to TRBJ2-2; the match to TRBD1 covers 9 bases. The CDR3 contains 15 residues. Germline lookup yields CDR1 MGHDK and CDR2 SYGVNS. In nucleotides, the CDR3 is TGTGACAGCAAGCACAGACAGGGGGTGGCCGGGGAGCTGTTTTTT. As protein: CDSKHRQGVAGELFF.

This clonotype was counted between two and nine times. V and J are TRBV3-1 and TRBJ2-2, with D uncertain. Per germline, CDR1 LGHDT and CDR2 YNNKEL (reference sequence). The CDR3 covers 15 residues. V was pared by 0 bases and J by 5 bases, with 10 bases between. CDR3 nucleotide sequence: TGTGCCAGCAGCCAAGAGGCCTCGCGGACCGGGGAGCTGTTTTTT. Amino acid sequence: CASSQEASRTGELFF. Together with reference TRBV3-1 and TRBJ2-2, the CDR3 gives the full variable domain: DTAVSQTPKYLVTQMGNDKSIKCEQNLGHDTMYWYKQDSKKFLKIMFSYNNKELIINETVPNRFSPKSPDKAHLNLHINSLELGDSAVYFCASSQEASRTGELFFGEGSRLTVL.

The chain combines TRBV5-1 with TRBJ2-1; 9 bases are a match to TRBD2. The ends lost 4 bases at V and 8 bases at J; junction bases unmatched: 10. This CDR3 has 15 amino acids. The germline V gene encodes CDR1 SGHRS and CDR2 YFSETQ. The CDR3 region has the DNA TGCGCCAGCAGCCCGGTAGCGGGAGAGGTGGATGAGCAGTTCTTC. It is translated as CASSPVAGEVDEQFF. The full variable domain, its missing parts supplied by reference TRBV5-1 and TRBJ2-1, is KAGVTQTPRYLIKTRGQQVTLSCSPISGHRSVSWYQQTPGQGLQFLFEYFSETQRNKGNFPGRFSGRQFSNSRSEMNVSTLELGDSALYLCASSPVAGEVDEQFFGPGTRLTVL.

This clonotype has just a few counts. The rearrangement joins TRBV20-1 to TRBJ1-2, with D unresolved. V lost 6 bases, J lost 8 bases, and 7 bases lay in between. Germline values: CDR1 DFQATT, CDR2 SNEGSKA (reference sequence). The CDR3 has 9 amino acids. This CDR3 is CSAGWGYTF. CDR3 DNA sequence: TGCAGTGCCGGTTGGGGCTACACCTTC.

DNA for the CDR3: TGCAGCGTTGGGGGCAAAGGAGGAGAGACCCAGTACTTC. Protein: CSVGGKGGETQYF. The gene calls are TRBV29-1 and TRBJ2-5, with D perhaps assigned TRBD1 or TRBD2 (5 bases each). Germline loops: CDR1 SQVTM, CDR2 ANQGSEA. V was shortened by 4 bases and J by 4 bases, with 13 bases between the two germline ends. The CDR3 is 13 residues long.

The V gene is TRBV12-3 or TRBV12-4, the J gene TRBJ2-5; TRBD1 matches at 8 bases. The trim removed 6 bases at V and 5 bases at J, leaving 11 bases unmatched. The CDR3 loop spans 15 amino acids. The CDR3 bases are TGTGCCAGCAGCCCAAGAGGGACAGGAGGGGAGACCCAGTACTTC. Its protein product is CASSPRGTGGETQYF.